The next 10 T cell receptor beta chains were all read from a single sample in a study of T cell repertoires in ileal Crohn's disease. The time point is: inflamed ileum from the surgical specimen. Sequencing used immunoSEQ multiplex PCR; TCRdb keeps in-frame clones, though not all of them. The sample carries around 7,000 clones, around 81% recorded once. Material: ileal tissue. The receptors originated from an adult with Crohn's disease.

The CDR3 region has the DNA TGCAGCGTTGTGGAGAATGTGCTTTCGGAGACCCAGTACTTC. Translated, it gives CSVVENVLSETQYF. The chain combines TRBV29-1 with TRBJ2-5, with D unresolved. Per the germline V gene, CDR1 is SQVTM and CDR2 is ANQGSEA. The CDR3 runs to 14 residues. The V end lost 4 bases, the J end lost 5 bases, and 17 bases lay between the germline ends. Based on the CDR3 plus reference TRBV29-1 and TRBJ2-5, the full variable domain is SAVISQKPSRDICQRGTSLTIQCQVDSQVTMMFWYRQQPGQSLTLIATANQGSEATYESGFVIDKFPISRPNLTFSTLTVSNMSPEDSSIYLCSVVENVLSETQYFGPGTRLLVL.

The CDR3 loop reads CASSKRSGGALDEQFF. The DNA of the CDR3 is TGTGCCAGCAGCAAACGTAGCGGGGGGGCCTTGGATGAGCAGTTCTTC. The V gene is TRBV21-1, the J gene TRBJ2-1; the D call TRBD2 from the table was never checked on the DNA. TRBV21-1 is flagged as a pseudogene. The CDR3 loop spans 16 amino acids.

The chain combines TRBV11-2 with TRBJ2-1; 15 bases line up with TRBD2. Germline CDR1 and CDR2: SGHAT and FQNNGV. The CDR3 contains 14 residues. J lost 9 bases, V lost 5 bases, and 2 bases had no gene match. In nucleotides, the CDR3 is TGTGCCAGCAGCCGGGGACTAGCGGGGGGTGAGCAGTTCTTC. This gives the protein CASSRGLAGGEQFF.

The gene calls are TRBV11-3 and TRBJ2-7, with 8 bases fitting TRBD1. Germline-derived CDR1 and CDR2 are SGHNT and YENEEA. The CDR3 sequence is 14 residues long. J gave up 2 bases and V 6 bases, and 6 bases lay outside the gene matches. The chain's CDR3 is CASSYDRGTYEQYF. For the CDR3, the DNA is TGTGCCAGCAGTTACGACAGGGGAACCTACGAGCAGTACTTC.

The gene calls are TRBV6-6 and TRBJ2-3; D uncertain. The CDR3 covers 10 residues. Trimming stripped 8 bases from V and 3 bases from J, with 3 bases between. Germline values: CDR1 MNHNY, CDR2 SVGAGI (reference sequence). CDR3 region: CASGTDTQYF. The CDR3 DNA reads as TGTGCCAGCGGAACAGATACGCAGTATTTT.

The table lists this clone with a count of one. The rearrangement uses TRBV5-8 and TRBJ1-3; D uncertain. Looked up from germline, CDR1 is SGHTS and CDR2 is YDEGEE. CDR3 length: 14 residues. V lost 0 bases and J 0 bases, leaving 4 bases between the germline ends. The CDR3 sequence: CASSLGVSGNTIYF. CDR3 nucleotides: TGTGCCAGCAGCTTGGGAGTCTCTGGAAACACCATATATTTT. The variable domain in full, completed from reference TRBV5-8 and TRBJ1-3, reads EAGVTQSPTHLIKTRGQQATLRCSPISGHTSVYWYQQALGLGLQFLLWYDEGEERNRGNFPPRFSGRQFPNYSSELNVNALELEDSALYLCASSLGVSGNTIYFGEGSWLTVV.

The chain has TRBV5-4 and TRBJ1-1, with a weak D call TRBD1 (6 bases). Trimming shortened V by 3 bases and J by 0 bases, and 21 bases separated the two germline ends. The length of the CDR3 is 18 residues. CDR1 is SGHNT, CDR2 YYREEE, per germline (reference sequence). Here the CDR3 DNA reads TGTGCCAGCAGCTCGGGGGGGGCCAAGTGGAGAGTGAACACTGAAGCTTTCTTT. Its translation: CASSSGGAKWRVNTEAFF.

CDR3 sequence reads: CSVFTGVYNEQFF. DNA of the CDR3: TGCAGCGTATTCACAGGGGTATACAATGAGCAGTTCTTC. The rearrangement uses TRBV29-1 and TRBJ2-1, with 7 positions matching TRBD1. The CDR3 contains 13 residues. With 6 bases clipped from V and 4 bases from J, the junction kept 6 bases outside the gene matches. Germline loops: CDR1 SQVTM, CDR2 ANQGSEA.

A single count supports this clone. The V call is TRBV2, the J call TRBJ2-1; D possibly corresponds to TRBD2 (6 bases). Trimming cost V 5 bases and J 7 bases, with 21 bases left between them. This CDR3 has 16 amino acids. Germline CDR1 and CDR2: SNHLY and FYNNEI. CDR3 amino acids: CASSSTSRGAGNEQFF. In nucleotides, the CDR3 is TGTGCCAGCAGTTCCACTAGCAGAGGAGCTGGGAATGAGCAGTTCTTC.

This sequence joins TRBV27 and TRBJ1-2; D is unresolved. Trimming removed 5 bases from V and 5 bases from J, with 15 bases in between. The CDR3 loop spans 14 amino acids. From germline, CDR1 is MNHEY and CDR2 SMNVEV (reference sequence). CDR3 nucleotides: TGTGCCAGCAGTATGAATCCGGAGGGTTATGGCTACACCTTC. It is translated as CASSMNPEGYGYTF.